This T cell receptor (beta chain) was captured by sequencing in a study of OX40 agonist ivuxolimab in advanced cancers. Background on the whole study: The costimulatory receptor OX40 (CD134) was targeted by ivuxolimab, a fully human IgG2 agonistic monoclonal antibody. The monotherapy dose-escalation portion (N ≈ 52 patients) of the phase I ivuxolimab trial is reported in the paper. The point of sequencing TCRbeta in the periphery was to test whether ivuxolimab changed TCR sequence diversity and drove clonal T-cell expansion. The dose-escalation cohort was around 84% male with a mean age of roughly 60 years, ranging from roughly 20 to 85. Three dose-escalation patients achieved partial responses, one with hepatocellular carcinoma and two with cutaneous melanoma. Patients were allowed to have had prior anti-PD-1, anti-PD-L1 or anti-CTLA-4 therapy, and around 40% of the dose-escalation patients had previously received checkpoint inhibitors. Among the roughly 50 dose-escalation patients, about 20 had hepatocellular carcinoma, approximately 15 melanoma, 9 renal cell carcinoma and 9 head and neck cancer. Intravenous ivuxolimab was administered to patients every 2 weeks at six dose levels: 0.01, 0.1, 0.3, 1.5, 3 and 10 mg/kg.

The trial excluded patients who had a history of autoimmune disease or who were on systemic immunosuppression. In every dose cohort, peripheral blood was drawn for TCR sequencing at baseline, cycle 4 day 1, and cycle 7 day 1. Samples were obtained from an open-label, multicenter, first-in-human phase I dose-escalation trial of ivuxolimab. Adults with locally advanced or metastatic melanoma, renal cell, hepatocellular, or head and neck squamous cell carcinoma were enrolled in the trial. Before TCR sequencing, CD4+ T cells and CD8+ T cells from peripheral blood were sorted into separate populations. Results the study describes overall, beyond this receptor: In the 0.1-3.0 mg/kg groups, partial responders had among the lowest normalized peripheral clonal expansion, particularly in CD8+ T cells. Low levels of normalized T-cell clonal expansion were also seen in some patients who did not respond. At doses of 0.1 to 3.0 mg/kg, clonal expansion of both CD4+ and CD8+ blood T cells was observed from baseline to week 6. The antigen specificity of the clonally expanded peripheral T cells was not determined. After ivuxolimab, expanded clones were on average more numerous among CD8+ T cells than among CD4+ T cells.

V drops 6 bases and J drops 0 bases, leaving 9 bases in between. The germline V gene gives CDR1 as WSHSY and CDR2 as SAAADI. Measured from the cysteine to the phenylalanine, the CDR3 is 15 residues long. Of the read, only the CDR3 DNA is kept; its 45 bases are in frame from base 1. For sequencing of the TCRbeta CDR3 region, genomic DNA was extracted from the sorted cells. The immunoSEQ Assay was used for sequencing of TCRbeta CDR3 regions. TCRdb limited this immuneACCESS table to in-frame rearrangements with V and J called. A share of clones is missing; checked studies link under half to unresolved V genes, and the rest is unexplained. For this sample the table gives about 60,000 clones, of which about 85% were detected only once. Of the sample, about 3.8% is held by the ten largest clones. This clone came up a few times. Its antigen has not been determined. The record has no base qualities; no much larger clone is one base away.

The source was CD4+ or CD8+ T cells sorted from blood, collected in a trial of the OX40 agonist ivuxolimab. Here the chain combines TRBV10-2 and TRBJ1-6, with no D gene named confidently. The sequence was obtained from an adult with an advanced solid tumor such as melanoma, head and neck, liver or kidney cancer. The sequenced DNA: TGCGCCAGCAGCCAGGAGAGCTCCTATAATTCACCCCTCCACTTT. This sequence encodes CASSQESSYNSPLHF.